What follows are 23 T cell receptor beta chains derived from one specimen sequenced in a study of cytomegalovirus exposure and HLA in healthy donors. 13 Jbeta primers and 60 Vbeta primers were used for the PCR. TCRdb's table, derived via immunoSEQ multiplex PCR, lists solely in-frame clones and lacks some. The table shows roughly 70,000 clones, with 74% occurring only once. Material for sequencing was PBMCs. The receptors originated from a human donor in good health.

The CDR3 DNA is TGCGCCAGCAGCTCGCCCCGCGGGACCCCTGGGGGTAACACTGAAGCTTTCTTT. This codes for CASSSPRGTPGGNTEAFF. The chain combines TRBV5-1 with TRBJ1-1; a possible D gene is TRBD1 (5 bases). Germline CDR1 and CDR2: SGHRS and YFSETQ. The CDR3 runs 18 residues. The V gene lost 3 bases and the J gene lost 2 bases, with 23 bases spanning the gap.

CDR3 sequence: CASSPPGEETYEQYF. The CDR3 DNA sequence: TGTGCCAGCAGCCCCCCCGGAGAGGAAACCTACGAGCAGTACTTC. J is TRBJ2-7 and V is TRBV7-9; D is uncertain. The CDR3 spans 15 residues. Looked up from germline, CDR1 is SEHNR and CDR2 is FQNEAQ (reference sequence). The germline V and J ends were trimmed by 5 bases and 2 bases, with 16 bases remaining between them.

The chain carries TRBV7-8 and TRBJ2-7; 9 bases map to TRBD1. Germline CDR1 is SGHVS and CDR2 is FQNEAQ. The CDR3 totals 14 residues. The J segment lost 3 bases and the V segment lost 6 bases, leaving 6 bases of the junction unmatched. CDR3 coding DNA: TGTGCCAGCAGGGGGGACAGGGCCCTCTACGAGCAGTACTTC. Its translation is CASRGDRALYEQYF.

The V gene is TRBV30, the J gene TRBJ2-7; possibly TRBD2 for D (6 bases). The CDR3 runs 11 residues. Germline V gives CDR1 GTSNPN, CDR2 SVGIG (reference sequence). CDR3: CAGSGTYEQYF. CDR3 sequence (DNA): TGTGCGGGTAGCGGCACCTACGAGCAGTACTTC.

The chain is built from TRBV6-1 and TRBJ2-1; TRBD1 aligns across 9 bases. The CDR3 contains 13 residues. The ends lost 6 bases at V and 8 bases at J; junction bases unmatched: 5. From germline, CDR1 is MNHNS and CDR2 SASEGT. The CDR3 loop is CASRETGGHEQFF. The DNA of the CDR3 is TGTGCCAGCAGAGAAACAGGGGGCCATGAGCAGTTCTTC.

This clone turned up a few times. The rearrangement uses TRBV30 and TRBJ2-1, with D uncertain. There are 11 residues in the CDR3. Germline lookup yields CDR1 GTSNPN and CDR2 SVGIG (reference sequence). With 4 bases removed from V and 4 bases from J, the gap between germline ends came to 5 bases. CDR3 amino acids: CAWMAYNEQFF. The CDR3 coding sequence is TGTGCCTGGATGGCTTACAATGAGCAGTTCTTC.

The chain uses TRBV30 and TRBJ2-1; 8 bases match TRBD2. Germline assignment: CDR1 GTSNPN and CDR2 SVGIG (reference sequence). The CDR3 is 16 residues long. Unmatched junction bases numbered 8, after V lost 2 bases and J lost 2 bases. CDR3 protein: CAWSPTSGYAYNEQFF. DNA of the CDR3: TGTGCCTGGAGTCCTACTAGCGGTTACGCCTACAATGAGCAGTTCTTC.

The chain joins TRBV11-2 to TRBJ2-1; a weak D match, TRBD1 (5 bases). Trimming removed 4 bases at V and 0 bases at J, with 19 bases between. The CDR3 spans 18 residues. Germline CDR1 is SGHAT and CDR2 is FQNNGV. The CDR3 region is CASSSIRRGLSSYNEQFF. CDR3 in DNA: TGTGCCAGCAGCTCAATTCGAAGGGGCTTGAGCTCCTACAATGAGCAGTTCTTC.

The chain has TRBV10-1 and TRBJ2-2; TRBD1 might be the D (5 bases). Germline CDR1 and CDR2: WNHNN and SYGVQD (reference sequence). V gave up 6 bases and J gave up 7 bases, with 12 bases separating them. The CDR3 sequence is 13 residues long. In DNA, the CDR3 is TGCGCCAGCAGGCAGGGTACCGGCGGGGAGCTGTTTTTT. It codes for CASRQGTGGELFF.

This chain joins TRBV11-3 and TRBJ2-7, with TRBD2 matching 7 bases. The CDR3 has 15 residues. V dropped 3 bases and J dropped 3; count of bases not matched to a gene: 8. Germline lookup yields CDR1 SGHNT and CDR2 YENEEA. The CDR3, as DNA: TGTGCCAGCAGCTTGGGGGGAGGGCCCTACTACGAGCAGTACTTC. Translating it yields CASSLGGGPYYEQYF.

The V and J genes are TRBV6-5 and TRBJ2-5; D is perhaps TRBD1 (6 bases). The CDR3 has 13 residues. The V end was cut by 5 bases, the J end by 4 bases, with 11 bases between. Per the germline V gene, CDR1 is MNHEY and CDR2 is SVGAGI. The CDR3 DNA reads TGTGCCAGCAGTGTTCCAGGGGTAGAGACCCAGTACTTC. It specifies CASSVPGVETQYF.

The chain links TRBV6-1 to TRBJ1-1; D is uncertain. Trimming took off 7 bases at V and 2 bases at J, with 11 bases between the two ends. Germline CDR1 is MNHNS and CDR2 is SASEGT. This CDR3 is built from 13 residues. CDR3 sequence: CASIMGSNTEAFF. CDR3 in DNA: TGTGCCAGCATAATGGGCAGCAACACTGAAGCTTTCTTT.

The J gene is TRBJ2-7, the V gene TRBV30; 8 positions match TRBD2. Unmatched junction bases numbered 5, after V lost 4 bases and J lost 3 bases. Germline values: CDR1 GTSNPN, CDR2 SVGIG (reference sequence). CDR3 length equals 13 residues. CDR3 protein: CAWTQGTSYEQYF. The CDR3 nucleotides are TGTGCCTGGACCCAAGGGACTAGCTACGAGCAGTACTTC.

This clone was observed once. The chain couples TRBV7-2 to TRBJ1-1, with D possibly matching TRBD1 (6 bases). Trimming shortened V by 4 bases and J by 5 bases, and 17 bases separated the two germline ends. The CDR3 loop spans 15 amino acids. Germline V gene lookup returns CDR1 SGHTA and CDR2 FQGNSA. The CDR3 reads CASSSRRGAHTEAFF. The CDR3, as DNA: TGTGCCAGCAGCTCCCGGCGGGGGGCGCATACTGAAGCTTTCTTT. The full variable domain, rest sourced from reference TRBV7-2 and TRBJ1-1, is GAGVSQSPSNKVTEKGKDVELRCDPISGHTALYWYRQSLGQGLEFLIYFQGNSAPDKSGLPSDRFSAERTGGSVSTLTIQRTQQEDSAVYLCASSSRRGAHTEAFFGQGTRLTVV.

The V call is TRBV6-1, the J call TRBJ2-2, with D possibly TRBD1 on 6 matching bases. The CDR3 covers 14 residues. The V gene lost 6 bases and the J gene lost 4 bases, with 12 bases spanning the gap. Germline CDR1 MNHNS, CDR2 SASEGT. CDR3 in amino acids: CASRWQGSTGELFF. CDR3 DNA: TGTGCCAGCAGGTGGCAGGGGTCCACCGGGGAGCTGTTTTTT.

The chain recombines TRBV9 with TRBJ2-5; possibly TRBD1 for D (5 bases). V was clipped by 0 bases and J by 5 bases, with 11 bases between them. CDR3 length: 14 residues. From germline, CDR1 is SGDLS and CDR2 YYNGEE. The CDR3, as DNA: TGTGCCAGCAGCGTAGAACAGGATCGGGAGACCCAGTACTTC. Amino acid sequence: CASSVEQDRETQYF.

The chain employs TRBV19 and TRBJ1-2; 9 bases are a match to TRBD1. With 4 bases clipped from V and 5 bases from J, the junction kept 8 bases outside the gene matches. This CDR3 contains 15 residues. Germline CDR1 reads LNHDA; CDR2 reads SQIVND (reference sequence). CDR3 protein: CASSTLDRGLYGYTF. In nucleotides, the CDR3 is TGTGCCAGTAGTACCCTGGACAGGGGCCTGTATGGCTACACCTTC.

DNA of the CDR3: TGTGCCAGCAGCGTCAATCCCGGGGGCGGGAGTGAAGCTTTCTTT. It specifies CASSVNPGGGSEAFF. The chain recombines TRBV6-4 with TRBJ1-1, with D perhaps TRBD1 (6 bases). V lost 6 bases and J 7 bases, leaving 21 bases between the germline ends. Germline assignment: CDR1 MRHNA and CDR2 SNTAGT. This CDR3 contains 15 residues.

This clone was seen only once. The chain is built from TRBV27 and TRBJ1-4; D ambiguous. The CDR3 runs 13 residues. CDR1 is MNHEY, CDR2 SMNVEV, per germline (reference sequence). Trimming took off 4 bases at V and 8 bases at J, with 11 bases between the two ends. The CDR3 coding sequence is TGTGCCAGCAGTTACTCCTCCAGGGAAAAACTGTTTTTT. Its translation: CASSYSSREKLFF.

This rearrangement joins TRBV29-1 to TRBJ1-1, with D perhaps matching TRBD1 (5 bases). This CDR3 is 13 amino acids long. CDR1 and CDR2 from the germline V gene are SQVTM and ANQGSEA. The germline V and J ends were trimmed by 7 bases and 0 bases, with 12 bases remaining between them. CDR3 residues: CSGGSFMNTEAFF. The CDR3 nucleotides are TGCAGCGGGGGCAGTTTCATGAACACTGAAGCTTTCTTT.

The chain recombines TRBV27 with TRBJ2-5; 7 bases align to TRBD2. The closer fit of TRBJ2-7 to the DNA end suggests the J call may be wrong. The CDR3 consists of 16 residues. Germline V gives CDR1 MNHEY, CDR2 SMNVEV (reference sequence). This chain's CDR3 is CASSLSRRLAPNEQYF. The CDR3 nucleotides are TGTGCCAGCAGTTTATCGAGGCGACTAGCCCCAAACGAGCAGTACTTC.

This clone appeared a few times. This chain connects TRBV10-2 to TRBJ2-7; no clear D gene. In germline, CDR1 is WSHSY, CDR2 SAAADI. V gave up 9 bases and J gave up 2 bases, with 14 bases separating them. CDR3 size: 13 residues. CDR3 protein: CASTSYGAYEQYF. CDR3 coding DNA: TGCGCCAGTACCAGTTACGGAGCCTACGAGCAGTACTTC.

CDR3 nucleotides: TGTGCCTGGAGTGTCCGGGACAGGAACAATCAGCCCCAGCATTTT. It specifies CAWSVRDRNNQPQHF. The gene calls are TRBV30 and TRBJ1-5; 8 positions match TRBD1. V lost 0 bases to trimming and J lost 3 bases; unmatched junction nucleotides: 4. The germline CDR1 and CDR2 sequences are GTSNPN and SVGIG (reference sequence). CDR3 length equals 15 residues. Supplemented by reference TRBV30 and TRBJ1-5, the full variable domain reads SQTIHQWPATLVQPVGSPLSLECTVEGTSNPNLYWYRQAAGRGLQLLFYSVGIGQISSEVPQNLSASRPQDRQFILSSKKLLLSDSGFYLCAWSVRDRNNQPQHFGDGTRLSIL.